These 2 T cell receptor beta chains were sequenced from one sample in a study of tumor-infiltrating lymphocytes in primary liver carcinoma. The input was 450 to 500 ng total RNA; TCR beta cDNA was made from it with a constant-region primer. Amplification in three nested multiplex PCR rounds with slightly modified ARM-PCR gave rise to TCR beta libraries. Each of the first two PCR rounds ran approximately 9 cycles with TRBV1-TRBV30 forward and C-beta reverse primers. TCRdb reprocessed the multiplex PCR reads with MiXCR, giving one entry per CDR3 protein. The repertoire consists of about 22,000 distinct CDR3 sequences, with approximately 80% occurring once and the leading ten covering roughly a third. Unsorted bulk tissue of about 20-32 mg yielded co-extracted RNA and DNA. The material sequenced was liver tumor tissue from sampling region 2. Subset denoted: tumor region T2, inferior pole. The receptors here all came from a woman between 25 and 40 years old with primary liver carcinoma and hepatitis B virus infection.

This rearrangement joins TRBV4-2 to TRBJ2-1; D is unresolved. The V gene's germline CDR1 is LGHNA and CDR2 YNFKEQ. The CDR3 runs to 15 residues. Trimming stripped 10 bases from V and 0 bases from J, with 16 bases between. In DNA form, the CDR3 reads TGTGCCACAAGCCAACTCCCCAGCTCCTACAATGAGCAGTTCTTC. Translated: CATSQLPSSYNEQFF.

Points on this clonotype: This clone may be a read error of a much larger clone one base away. The chain couples TRBV7-2 to TRBJ2-4, with D perhaps TRBD2 (6 bases). Germline V CDR1 and CDR2: SGHTA, FQGNSA. The CDR3 is 13 residues long. The CDR3 sequence is CAGSIRETFDQYF. The CDR3 DNA is TGTGCCGGCAGCATCCGGGAGACTTTTGATCAGTACTTC.